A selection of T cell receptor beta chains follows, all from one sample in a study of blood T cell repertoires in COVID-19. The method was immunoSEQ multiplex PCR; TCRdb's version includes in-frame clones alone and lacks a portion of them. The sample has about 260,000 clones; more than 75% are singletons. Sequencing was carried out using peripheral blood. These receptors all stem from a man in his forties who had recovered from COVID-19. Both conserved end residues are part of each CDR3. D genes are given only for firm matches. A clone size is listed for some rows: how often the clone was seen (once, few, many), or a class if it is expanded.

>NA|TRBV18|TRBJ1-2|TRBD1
TGTGCCAGCTCATCGGACAGGGTGGGCGGCTACACCTTC
CASSSDRVGGYTF
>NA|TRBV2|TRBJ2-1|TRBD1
TGTGCCAGCAGGTCCGACAGGGCCCATGAGCAGTTCTTC
CASRSDRAHEQFF
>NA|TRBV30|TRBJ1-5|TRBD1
TGTGCCTGGAACCACAGGGGGGGAGGTCAGCCCCAGCATTTT
CAWNHRGGGQPQHF
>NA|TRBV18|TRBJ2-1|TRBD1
TGTGCCAGCTCACCACCGCCGGGACAGGGCAATGAGCAGTTCTTC
CASSPPPGQGNEQFF
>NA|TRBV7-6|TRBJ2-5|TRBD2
TGTGCCAGCAGCACCAAGACTAGCGGGACGGCAGAGACCCAGTACTTC
CASSTKTSGTAETQYF
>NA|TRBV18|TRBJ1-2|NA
TGTGCCAGCTCACCCAAGGGAGCTAACTATGGCTACACCTTC
CASSPKGANYGYTF
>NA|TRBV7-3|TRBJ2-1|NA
TGTGCCAGCAGCTTCAGTGGGAGGCTTTCCTACAATGAGCAGTTCTTC
CASSFSGRLSYNEQFF
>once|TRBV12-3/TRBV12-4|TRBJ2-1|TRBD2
TGTGCCAGCAGTTTACTAGCGGTGGGGAGGCAGTTCTTC
CASSLLAVGRQFF
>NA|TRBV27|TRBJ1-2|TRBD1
TGTGCCACCGCTAGGACAGGGGATAAACGAGGCTACACCTTC
CATARTGDKRGYTF
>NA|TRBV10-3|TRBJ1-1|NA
TGTGCGTCAGAGGAGGCAGTCGGGAACACTGAAGCTTTCTTT
CASEEAVGNTEAFF
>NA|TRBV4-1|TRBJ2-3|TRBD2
TGCGCCAGCAGCCAAGAATTAGCGGGAGTTACAGATACGCAGTATTTT
CASSQELAGVTDTQYF
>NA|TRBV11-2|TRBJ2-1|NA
TGTGCCAGCAGCTCCCGGTTGGGGCAGTTCAGCTACAATGAGCAGTTCTTC
CASSSRLGQFSYNEQFF
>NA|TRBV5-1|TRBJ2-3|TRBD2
TGCGCCAGCAGCTGGACTAGCGGGGACGGAGATACGCAGTATTTT
CASSWTSGDGDTQYF
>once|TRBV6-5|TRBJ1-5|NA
TGTGCCAGCAGTCTCGGACCGGACCGGGGACAGCCCCAGCATTTT
CASSLGPDRGQPQHF
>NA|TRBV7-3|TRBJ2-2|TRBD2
TGTGCCAGCAGCTTGAGCGGGGGCACCGGGGAGCTGTTTTTT
CASSLSGGTGELFF
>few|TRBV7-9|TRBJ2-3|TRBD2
TGTGCCAGCAGCTCCACGAGGACTAGCGGGGCTTCAGATACGCAGTATTTT
CASSSTRTSGASDTQYF
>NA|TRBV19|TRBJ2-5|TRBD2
TGTGCCAGTAGTCAGGGGACTAGCGGGGGGCCAGAGACCCAGTACTTC
CASSQGTSGGPETQYF
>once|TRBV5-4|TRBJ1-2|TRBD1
TGTGCCAGCAGCCCGACCTTAGGGGGCGGGAACTATGGCTACACCTTC
CASSPTLGGGNYGYTF
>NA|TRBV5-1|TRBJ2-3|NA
TGCGCCAGCAGCTTAGGGGACGGGAGAACAGATACGCAGTATTTT
CASSLGDGRTDTQYF
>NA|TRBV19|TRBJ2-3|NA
TGTGCCAGTAGCCACAGAGGGGGAGGGAGCACAGATACGCAGTATTTT
CASSHRGGGSTDTQYF
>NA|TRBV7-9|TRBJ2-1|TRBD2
TGTGCCAGCAGCGCGCGACTAGCGGGGGAATACAATGAGCAGTTCTTC
CASSARLAGEYNEQFF
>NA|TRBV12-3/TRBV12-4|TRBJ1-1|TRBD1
TGTGCCAGCAGCGATGGTTACAGGGGTGAAGCTTTCTTT
CASSDGYRGEAFF
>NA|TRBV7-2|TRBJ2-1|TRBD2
TGTGCCAGCAAGCAGGGACTAAATAATGAGCAGTTCTTC
CASKQGLNNEQFF
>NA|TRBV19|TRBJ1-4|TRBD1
TGTGCCAGTAGTATAACTCCCCAGACAGGGGGCAACGAAAAACTGTTTTTT
CASSITPQTGGNEKLFF
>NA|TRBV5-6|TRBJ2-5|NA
TGTGCCAGCAGTCTAAGACCCGTGCGGGGACAAGAGACCCAGTACTTC
CASSLRPVRGQETQYF
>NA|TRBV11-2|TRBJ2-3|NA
TGTGCCAGCAGCAGGACAGACTACACAGATACGCAGTATTTT
CASSRTDYTDTQYF
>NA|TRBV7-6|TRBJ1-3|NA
TGTGCCAGCAGCTTCGACAGGAACCCTGGAAACACCATATATTTT
CASSFDRNPGNTIYF
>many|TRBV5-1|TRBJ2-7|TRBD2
TGCGCCAGCAGCGATCGGACGGCGTCTAGCGGCCCTTCCTACGAGCAGTACTTC
CASSDRTASSGPSYEQYF